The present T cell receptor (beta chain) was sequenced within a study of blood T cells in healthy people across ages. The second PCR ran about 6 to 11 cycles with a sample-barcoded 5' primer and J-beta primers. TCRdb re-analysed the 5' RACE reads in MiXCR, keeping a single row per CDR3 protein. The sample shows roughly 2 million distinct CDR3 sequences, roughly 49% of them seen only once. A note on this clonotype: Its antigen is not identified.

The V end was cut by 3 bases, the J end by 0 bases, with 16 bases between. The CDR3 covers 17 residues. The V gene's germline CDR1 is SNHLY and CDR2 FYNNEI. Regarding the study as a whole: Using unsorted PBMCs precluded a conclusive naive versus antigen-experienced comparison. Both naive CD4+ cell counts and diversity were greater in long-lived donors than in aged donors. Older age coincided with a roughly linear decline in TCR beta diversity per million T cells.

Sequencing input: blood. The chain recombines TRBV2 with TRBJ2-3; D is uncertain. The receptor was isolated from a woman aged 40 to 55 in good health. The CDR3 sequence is CASSDSPRTLSTDTQYF. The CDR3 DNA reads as TGTGCCAGCAGTGATTCCCCCAGGACCCTCAGCACAGATACGCAGTATTTT.